These 10 T cell receptor beta chains originate from one sample sequenced in a study of shared clonotypes between healthy human individuals. Here immunoSEQ multiplex PCR was the method, and the copy in TCRdb shows in-frame clones only, minus some. In the table there are about half a million clones, roughly 80% of which are singletons. The sequenced material came from PBMCs. These receptors were taken from a woman aged 35 to 49 in good health. Some clones in this sample may be carry-over from other donors' samples.

This clone was detected many times. Within the sample, other DNA sequences also encode this same CDR3. The chain has TRBV19 and TRBJ2-7, with a weak D call TRBD1 (7 bases). Germline CDR1 LNHDA, CDR2 SQIVND (reference sequence). The CDR3 contains 14 residues. V lost 6 bases, J lost 6 bases, and 18 bases lay in between. The CDR3 spells CASRQTGTAGEQYF. The DNA for the CDR3 is TGTGCCAGTAGACAAACCGGGACAGCGGGCGAGCAGTACTTC.

The chain is built from TRBV2 and TRBJ2-2, with 16 bases fitting TRBD2. CDR1 and CDR2 from the germline V gene are SNHLY and FYNNEI. V shed 5 bases and J 5 bases; nucleotides not matched to a gene: 11. CDR3 size: 19 residues. The CDR3 DNA reads as TGTGCCAGCAGTAATCCGGGACTAGCGGGAGGGGTTGGGACCGGGGAGCTGTTTTTT. It codes for CASSNPGLAGGVGTGELFF.

The chain recombines TRBV10-2 with TRBJ2-5; 7 nucleotides align to TRBD2. CDR1 WSHSY and CDR2 SAAADI come from the germline V gene. The V and J ends lost 2 bases and 0 bases, in that order; junction bases with no gene match: 0. The CDR3 extends over 14 amino acids. CDR3 protein: CASSEGTNQETQYF. The CDR3 DNA sequence: TGCGCCAGCAGTGAGGGGACTAACCAAGAGACCCAGTACTTC.

V and J are TRBV7-9 and TRBJ2-7, with no clear D. Trimming took off 2 bases at V and 4 bases at J, with 6 bases between the two ends. This CDR3 has 12 residues. Germline CDR1 reads SEHNR; CDR2 reads FQNEAQ (reference sequence). The CDR3 loop is CASSLSQYEQYF. CDR3 DNA: TGTGCCAGCAGCTTATCTCAGTACGAGCAGTACTTC. The full variable domain, rest sourced from reference TRBV7-9 and TRBJ2-7, is DTGVSQNPRHKITKRGQNVTFRCDPISEHNRLYWYRQTLGQGPEFLTYFQNEAQLEKSRLLSDRFSAERPKGSFSTLEIQRTEQGDSAMYLCASSLSQYEQYFGPGTRLTVT.

V usage is TRBV7-8 and J usage is TRBJ2-3; 7 bases fit TRBD2. Per germline, CDR1 SGHVS and CDR2 FQNEAQ. The CDR3 extends over 15 amino acids. With 5 bases clipped from V and 0 bases from J, the junction kept 5 bases outside the gene matches. As DNA, the CDR3 is TGTGCCAGCAGCCGGGACTACCAGAGCACAGATACGCAGTATTTT. Amino acids: CASSRDYQSTDTQYF.

This rearrangement joins TRBV7-9 to TRBJ2-1; 8 nucleotides agree with TRBD1. The length of the CDR3 is 13 residues. CDR1 is SEHNR, CDR2 FQNEAQ, per germline (reference sequence). The V gene end was trimmed by 5 bases and the J gene end by 6 bases; junction bases not matched to a gene: 3. Written as DNA, the CDR3 is TGTGCCAGCAGCCAGGGGGCCGTCAATGAGCAGTTCTTC. This sequence encodes CASSQGAVNEQFF. Full variable domain (remainder filled in from reference TRBV7-9 and TRBJ2-1): DTGVSQNPRHKITKRGQNVTFRCDPISEHNRLYWYRQTLGQGPEFLTYFQNEAQLEKSRLLSDRFSAERPKGSFSTLEIQRTEQGDSAMYLCASSQGAVNEQFFGPGTRLTVL.

Details on this clone: It differs at one base from a far larger clone, so likely a read error. The V and J genes are TRBV11-2 and TRBJ2-1; D unresolved. CDR3 length: 13 residues. Germline V gene lookup returns CDR1 SGHAT and CDR2 FQNNGV. The V and J ends lost 4 bases and 12 bases respectively, with 16 bases between them. CDR3 nucleotide sequence: TGTGCCAGCAGCTCCCGTGGGCTTGTCTGGCAGTTCTTC. Its protein is CASSSRGLVWQFF.

CDR3 loop: CSASDSSGTDTQYF. Here the CDR3 DNA reads TGCAGCGCCTCGGACTCGTCTGGGACAGATACGCAGTATTTT. The chain couples TRBV29-1 to TRBJ2-3; possibly TRBD2 for D (5 bases). This CDR3 spans 14 amino acids. Germline CDR1 reads SQVTM; CDR2 reads ANQGSEA. V was shortened by 7 bases and J by 3 bases, with 17 bases between the two germline ends.

The gene calls are TRBV4-3 and TRBJ2-2; 7 bases agree with TRBD1. CDR1 and CDR2 from the germline V gene are LGHNA and YSLEER. Trimming removed 0 bases from V and 5 bases from J; junction bases left unmatched: 9. CDR3 size: 17 residues. CDR3 amino acids: CASSQDYRGVITGELFF. DNA for the CDR3: TGCGCCAGCAGCCAAGACTACAGGGGCGTGATAACCGGGGAGCTGTTTTTT.

Concerning this clone itself: This likely came from a read error, as a far larger clone is one base away. This sample also contains other DNA sequences that code for the same CDR3. The CDR3 reads CAWGRHLYEQYF. The CDR3 nucleotides are TGTGCCTGGGGTCGACACCTCTATGAGCAGTACTTC. This sequence joins TRBV30 and TRBJ2-7; no clear D. The ends were cut back, 5 bases at V and 7 bases at J, with 15 bases in the middle. The CDR3 loop spans 12 amino acids. CDR1 is GTSNPN and CDR2 is SVGIG in the germline V gene (reference sequence).